This T cell receptor beta chain comes out of a study of cytomegalovirus exposure and HLA in healthy donors. The CDR3 runs 14 residues. Germline-derived CDR1 and CDR2 are SGHNT and YYREEE (reference sequence). A note on this clone: The junction departs from germline at one end; a sequencing error may be responsible. Other DNA sequences from this sample encode an identical CDR3 as well.

PCR was performed using 60 Vbeta and 13 Jbeta primers. The assay was immunoSEQ multiplex PCR, and TCRdb's table has in-frame clones only and misses some. The sample includes over 150,000 clones, roughly 79% of them seen just once. The sample taken for sequencing was PBMCs. This sequence was found in a woman in her fifties or sixties in good health and CMV-seropositive. The chain combines TRBV5-4 with TRBJ2-2; D not certain. The DNA of the CDR3 is TGCGCCAGCAGCTTGGAAACTAACACCGGGGAGCTGTTTTTT. This translates into CASSLETNTGELFF. The variable domain in full, with the rest retrieved from reference TRBV5-4 and TRBJ2-2, is ETGVTQSPTHLIKTRGQQVTLRCSSQSGHNTVSWYQQALGQGPQFIFQYYREEENGRGNFPPRFSGLQFPNYSSELNVNALELDDSALYLCASSLETNTGELFFGEGSRLTVL.